The sequence of this TCR beta chain was determined in a study of T cells in Graves' hyperthyroidism and ophthalmopathy. Authors of the study amplified TCR beta CDR3 regions from RNA transcripts. The primer set for the first-round RT-PCR of the TCR CDR3 was HTBI. TCRdb redid the calling of the multiplex PCR reads with MiXCR, one entry per CDR3 protein. The sample holds some 350,000 distinct CDR3 sequences, about 20% seen once. This CDR3 is built from 16 residues. Deletions cut 2 bases from V and 3 bases from J, with 20 bases between. The germline V gene encodes CDR1 DFQATT and CDR2 SNEGSKA (reference sequence). This clonotype was seen many times.

This TCR was recovered from a young woman with Graves' hyperthyroidism. The sample taken for sequencing was blood. The chain combines TRBV20-1 with TRBJ2-7; the D is unclear. The CDR3 bases are TGCAGTGCTAGAATGGCAGTCGTTCTGCAGGACTACGAGCAGTACTTC. Translating it yields CSARMAVVLQDYEQYF.